This T cell receptor (beta chain) was observed in a study of patients and donors after allogeneic stem cell transplantation. Unmatched junction bases numbered 8, after V lost 5 bases and J lost 2 bases. CDR3 length equals 15 residues. The germline V gene has CDR1 SGHTA and CDR2 FQGNSA. TCRdb processed the RT-PCR reads anew with MiXCR; each CDR3 protein has one entry. This sample has about 150,000 distinct CDR3 sequences; roughly 22% occur once, and the top ten carry approximately 26%. This TCR derives from a human donor who was either an allogeneic HSCT recipient or a stem cell or donor lymphocyte infusion donor (not recorded which). It is not recorded whose cells these are; they may come from a transplant donor. J is TRBJ1-2 and V is TRBV7-2, with 7 nucleotides matching TRBD1. The specimen sequenced was blood, either unsorted or a sorted T cell fraction (not recorded which). The CDR3 protein is CASSLRTGQNYGYTF. DNA of the CDR3: TGTGCCAGCAGCCTAAGAACGGGACAGAACTATGGCTACACCTTC.